These T cell receptor beta chains were read from a single sample in a study of blood T cells in healthy people across ages. One entry per CDR3 protein results from TCRdb running MiXCR on the 5' RACE reads. Among hundreds of thousands of distinct CDR3 sequences, around two fifths were seen once, and the ten largest hold 25% to 35%. Sample: blood. Receptors were obtained from a man older than 75 in good health. Each CDR3 is given with its conserved first and last residue. D genes are given only for firm matches. Rows give clone size only sometimes, using once, few, many, or a class for an expanded clone.

>few|.|TRBV7-8|TRBJ2-1
TGTGCCAGCAGCTTAGGCGTTAGCGGACTTTACAATGAGCAGTTCTTC
CASSLGVSGLYNEQFF
>few|.|TRBV6-6|TRBJ2-3
TGTGCCAGCAGCGCCTCCACTAGGCCCAGCACAGATACGCAGTATTTT
CASSASTRPSTDTQYF
>.|TRBD1|TRBV4-2|TRBJ1-1
TGTGCCAGCAGCCAAGGAGTGGGACAGGAGAACACTGAAGCTTTCTTT
CASSQGVGQENTEAFF
>.|.|TRBV7-2|TRBJ2-7
TGTGCCAGCAGCTTATATGGGCAGGGGTCAGGGACGTTATCCTACAATGAGCAGTACTTC
CASSLYGQGSGTLSYNEQYF
>.|.|TRBV15|TRBJ2-5
TGTGCCACCAGCAGATCCTACGGGTCGCAGGAGACCCAGTACTTC
CATSRSYGSQETQYF
>.|.|TRBV5-1|TRBJ1-1
TGCGCCAGCAGCTCGGCTTGGATGGGACTGATGAACACTGAAGCTTTCTTT
CASSSAWMGLMNTEAFF
>few|TRBD1|TRBV6-2/TRBV6-3|TRBJ2-7
TGTGCCAGCAGTTACTGGGGGACAGGAACCTACGAGCAGTACTTC
CASSYWGTGTYEQYF
>few|.|TRBV6-5|TRBJ1-2
TGTGCCAGCACGGCGAGAGGTTTTGATGGCTACACCTTC
CASTARGFDGYTF
>.|TRBD2|TRBV7-8|TRBJ2-5
TGTGCCAGCAGGAGAGCGGGACTAGCGGGCCAAGAGACCCAGTACTTC
CASRRAGLAGQETQYF
>many|.|TRBV2|TRBJ2-5
TGTGCCAGCAGTAGGGGACCCGCATCTCCAGAGACCCAGTACTTC
CASSRGPASPETQYF
>.|.|TRBV7-2|TRBJ2-3
TGTGCCAGCAGCTTAATGATTGTCGGAGGCACAGATACGCAGTATTTT
CASSLMIVGGTDTQYF
>few|.|TRBV4-3|TRBJ2-3
TGCGCCAGCAGCCTCGGGATCCAAAACACAGATACGCAGTATTTT
CASSLGIQNTDTQYF
>few|.|TRBV7-9|TRBJ2-5
TGTGCCAGCAGCCAAACCAGAGTGGAGACCCAGTACTTC
CASSQTRVETQYF
>.|TRBD2|TRBV27|TRBJ2-5
TGTGCCAGCAGTTTCAAGGGACTAGCGGGACCCCAAGAGACCCAGTACTTC
CASSFKGLAGPQETQYF
>.|TRBD2|TRBV3-1|TRBJ2-3
TGTGCCAGCAGCCAAGAGGACCTAGCGGGGGGTTCAGATACGCAGTATTTT
CASSQEDLAGGSDTQYF
>.|.|TRBV5-1|TRBJ2-3
TGCGCCAGCAGCTTGGAGACTGGCGTTACAGATACGCAGTATTTT
CASSLETGVTDTQYF
>.|TRBD1|TRBV14|TRBJ2-7
TGTGCCAGCAGCCAAGAGAGGGGGACAGCCTACTACGAGCAGTACTTC
CASSQERGTAYYEQYF